Below are 13 T cell receptor beta chains sequenced from a single sample in a study of cytomegalovirus exposure and HLA in healthy donors. Primers for the PCR totalled 60 Vbeta and 13 Jbeta. Clones were read by immunoSEQ multiplex PCR, and TCRdb kept only the in-frame ones, dropping some. This sample's table has about 110,000 clones. The sequenced sample was PBMCs. All receptors come from a man in his forties in good health and CMV-seropositive.

The J gene is TRBJ1-5, the V gene TRBV6-5, with D maybe TRBD1 (5 bases). From germline, CDR1 is MNHEY and CDR2 SVGAGI. The CDR3 spans 14 residues. Trimming took 5 bases from V and 3 from J, leaving 11 bases between them. The CDR3 is CASSDRGNNQPQHF. CDR3 bases: TGTGCCAGCAGTGACCGGGGGAACAATCAGCCCCAGCATTTT.

The rearrangement uses TRBV7-2 and TRBJ1-5; 7 nucleotides align to TRBD1. V shed 2 bases, J shed 3 bases, and the junction held 4 bases outside the gene matches. CDR1 SGHTA and CDR2 FQGNSA come from the germline V gene. CDR3 length: 15 amino acids. The CDR3 here is CASSLWGQNNQPQHF. CDR3 sequence (DNA): TGTGCCAGCAGCTTATGGGGACAGAACAATCAGCCCCAGCATTTT.

V usage is TRBV28 and J usage is TRBJ2-1, with 13 bases matching TRBD2. The germline CDR1 and CDR2 sequences are MDHEN and SYDVKM. V gave up 4 bases and J gave up 4 bases; unmatched junction bases: 10. The CDR3 spans 18 residues. CDR3 DNA: TGTGCCAGCAGTTCCCCACCTGGACTAGCGGGAGTATACAATGAGCAGTTCTTC. Translation: CASSSPPGLAGVYNEQFF. The entire variable domain, with the rest obtained from reference TRBV28 and TRBJ2-1, is as follows: DVKVTQSSRYLVKRTGEKVFLECVQDMDHENMFWYRQDPGLGLRLIYFSYDVKMKEKGDIPEGYSVSREKKERFSLILESASTNQTSMYLCASSSPPGLAGVYNEQFFGPGTRLTVL.

V and J are TRBV27 and TRBJ2-1; D is unresolved. The V gene's germline CDR1 is MNHEY and CDR2 SMNVEV (reference sequence). V lost 1 base, J lost 1 base, and 8 bases lay in between. CDR3 length: 15 residues. In DNA form, the CDR3 reads TGTGCCAGCAGTTTATTCCGGGTTTCCTACAATGAGCAGTTCTTC. This gives the protein CASSLFRVSYNEQFF.

Regarding this clone: Other nucleotide sequences in the sample specify the same CDR3. This chain links TRBV7-3 with TRBJ1-5; 7 bases are a match to TRBD1. V shed 2 bases and J 7 bases; nucleotides not matched to a gene: 2. The CDR3 extends over 13 amino acids. Germline assignment: CDR1 SGHTA and CDR2 FQGTGA. The CDR3 DNA is TGTGCCAGCAGCTTAGACAGGGACCAGCCCCAGCATTTT. As protein: CASSLDRDQPQHF.

The chain joins TRBV30 to TRBJ2-7, with 9 bases that match TRBD2. The CDR3 runs 13 residues. The V gene end was trimmed by 3 bases and the J gene end by 3 bases; junction bases not matched to a gene: 3. Germline CDR1 GTSNPN, CDR2 SVGIG (reference sequence). CDR3 amino acids: CAWRLAGYYEQYF. In nucleotides, the CDR3 is TGTGCCTGGAGACTAGCGGGTTACTACGAGCAGTACTTC.

This chain joins TRBV2 and TRBJ1-3; 11 bases are shared with TRBD1. J lost 4 bases, V lost 11 bases, and 16 bases had no gene match. CDR3 length: 17 residues. Germline V gives CDR1 SNHLY, CDR2 FYNNEI. Written as DNA, the CDR3 is TGTGCCGGAACACCGGGACAGGGGGTCGATGGAGGAAACACCATATATTTT. Protein: CAGTPGQGVDGGNTIYF.

The chain uses TRBV27 and TRBJ1-5, with D possibly TRBD1 on 5 matching bases. The CDR3 contains 14 residues. CDR1 is MNHEY, CDR2 SMNVEV, per germline (reference sequence). Trimming pared 3 bases from V and 9 bases from J, leaving 15 bases between. CDR3 amino acids: CASSFAGGGSPQHF. CDR3 nucleotide sequence: TGTGCCAGCAGTTTCGCGGGGGGGGGATCGCCCCAGCATTTT.

The genes are TRBV13 and TRBJ2-7, with 7 bases fitting TRBD1. The CDR3 is 13 amino acids. Trimming cost V 0 bases and J 4 bases; bases outside gene matches: 0. The germline V gene encodes CDR1 PRHDT and CDR2 FYEKMQ (reference sequence). The CDR3: CASSLGTGYEQYF. CDR3 DNA: TGTGCCAGCAGCTTAGGGACAGGGTACGAGCAGTACTTC.

V gene TRBV10-1 combines with J gene TRBJ1-4, with D perhaps matching TRBD1 (5 bases). There are 13 residues in the CDR3. Germline CDR1 WNHNN, CDR2 SYGVQD (reference sequence). The V end lost 8 bases, the J end lost 7 bases, and 14 bases lay between the germline ends. Here the CDR3 DNA reads TGCGCCAGCCAGGACACGGGAGGTGAAAAACTGTTTTTT. Protein: CASQDTGGEKLFF.

V usage is TRBV29-1 and J usage is TRBJ1-2; maybe TRBD1 (6 bases). Deletions cut 4 bases from V and 8 bases from J, with 17 bases between. CDR3 length: 13 residues. From germline, CDR1 is SQVTM and CDR2 ANQGSEA. The CDR3 DNA reads as TGCAGCGTTGTAGGCAGGGGTCAGGGCGGCTACACCTTC. As protein: CSVVGRGQGGYTF.

J is TRBJ2-7 and V is TRBV6-1; 10 nucleotides match TRBD1. The CDR3 totals 15 residues. Per the germline V gene, CDR1 is MNHNS and CDR2 is SASEGT. Germline trimming cut 1 base from V and 0 bases from J; bases unmatched to any gene: 0. The DNA of the CDR3 is TGTGCCAGCAGTGAAGGACAGGGGGCCTCCTACGAGCAGTACTTC. It yields the protein CASSEGQGASYEQYF.

The rearrangement links TRBV6-5 to TRBJ1-1, with a possible D match to TRBD1 (5 bases). This CDR3 region has 15 residues. Looked up from germline, CDR1 is MNHEY and CDR2 is SVGAGI. V gave up 5 bases and J gave up 0 bases, with 13 bases separating them. The CDR3 loop reads CASSVRANMNTEAFF. In DNA, the CDR3 is TGTGCCAGCAGTGTCAGGGCCAATATGAACACTGAAGCTTTCTTT.